The rows below give T cell receptor beta chains drawn from one sample of a study of shared clonotypes between healthy human individuals. Here immunoSEQ multiplex PCR was the method, and the copy in TCRdb shows in-frame clones only, minus some. The table has about 1,800,000 clones, about 95% seen once. Specimen: naive CD8+ T cells sorted from blood. The receptors come from a man between 18 and 35 years old in good health. The CDR3 runs from the conserved cysteine through the conserved F or W. A D gene is named only where the DNA matches it firmly. Not all rows give a size; the values are once, few, many and, for expanded clones, a class.

V gene,clone size,J gene,D gene,CDR3 length,CDR3 protein,CDR3 DNA
TRBV29-1,.,TRBJ2-3,TRBD2,17,CSVRGLAGATSTDTQYF,TGCAGCGTACGAGGACTAGCGGGAGCCACGAGCACAGATACGCAGTATTTT
TRBV2,.,TRBJ1-1,.,14,CASSDAGAGTEAFF,TGTGCCAGCAGTGACGCTGGGGCTGGCACTGAAGCTTTCTTT
TRBV6-1,.,TRBJ2-7,.,13,CASSELAYYEQYF,TGTGCCAGCAGTGAATTGGCTTACTACGAGCAGTACTTC
TRBV7-6,.,TRBJ2-7,TRBD2,16,CASSSTGIAGTYEQYF,TGTGCCAGCAGCTCCACCGGGATAGCGGGAACTTACGAGCAGTACTTC
TRBV5-6,.,TRBJ1-1,.,15,CASSLGRTVNTEAFF,TGTGCCAGCAGCTTGGGTAGGACGGTGAACACTGAAGCTTTCTTT
TRBV4-3,.,TRBJ2-7,TRBD2,15,CASSQETSVSYEQYF,TGCGCCAGCAGCCAAGAAACTAGCGTATCCTACGAGCAGTACTTC
TRBV15,.,TRBJ2-1,TRBD2,16,CATSPRTSPSYNEQFF,TGTGCCACCAGCCCTAGGACTAGCCCGTCCTACAATGAGCAGTTCTTC
TRBV30,.,TRBJ2-7,.,11,CAWDSDNEQYF,TGTGCCTGGGACAGTGATAACGAGCAGTACTTC
TRBV6-5,.,TRBJ2-1,.,12,CASSLDYNEQFF,TGTGCCAGCAGCCTAGACTACAATGAGCAGTTCTTC
TRBV6-1,.,TRBJ2-7,.,14,CASSEAVTIYEQYF,TGTGCCAGCAGTGAAGCCGTGACGATCTACGAGCAGTACTTC
TRBV30,.,TRBJ1-2,.,15,CAWRSLLRLNYGYTF,TGTGCCTGGAGATCCCTACTCCGGCTTAACTATGGCTACACCTTC
TRBV27,.,TRBJ2-7,TRBD2,15,CASSFIASGTYEQYF,TGTGCCAGCAGTTTTATCGCTAGCGGAACGTACGAGCAGTACTTC
TRBV13,.,TRBJ2-1,TRBD2,14,CASSLDPSGGAQFF,TGTGCCAGCAGCTTAGACCCTAGCGGGGGGGCCCAGTTCTTC
TRBV5-6,once,TRBJ2-7,.,12,CASSLDHYEQYF,TGTGCCAGCAGCTTGGACCACTACGAGCAGTACTTC
TRBV19,.,TRBJ2-7,.,16,CASSIDSGEGSYEQYF,TGTGCCAGTAGTATAGATTCAGGGGAGGGATCCTACGAGCAGTACTTC
TRBV4-3,.,TRBJ2-7,.,16,CASSQDLGIEPYEQYF,TGCGCCAGCAGCCAAGATTTGGGTATCGAACCCTACGAGCAGTACTTC
TRBV4-1,.,TRBJ1-6,.,14,CASSQGSLGSPLHF,TGCGCCAGCAGCCAGGGCAGCTTAGGCTCACCCCTCCACTTT
TRBV4-1,.,TRBJ2-3,.,16,CASSRRQQGITDTQYF,TGCGCCAGCAGCCGACGACAGCAGGGGATCACAGATACGCAGTATTTT
TRBV27,.,TRBJ2-7,.,12,CASSLRGDEQYF,TGTGCCAGCAGCCTAAGGGGTGACGAGCAGTACTTC
TRBV11-2,.,TRBJ2-1,TRBD2,13,CASTPPGGSEQFF,TGTGCCAGCACCCCGCCCGGGGGGTCTGAGCAGTTCTTC
TRBV25-1,.,TRBJ2-1,TRBD1,12,CASSEDRGGQFF,TGTGCCAGCAGTGAGGACAGGGGCGGGCAGTTCTTC
TRBV28,.,TRBJ2-5,TRBD2,16,CASSFREGISRETQYF,TGTGCCAGCAGTTTCCGGGAGGGAATCTCGCGGGAGACCCAGTACTTC
TRBV5-6,.,TRBJ2-7,TRBD1,15,CASSYGTGSPYEQYF,TGTGCCAGCAGCTACGGGACAGGGAGCCCCTACGAGCAGTACTTC
TRBV7-8,.,TRBJ2-6,TRBD1,18,CASSFAGTGDFGANVLTF,TGTGCCAGCAGCTTTGCTGGGACAGGGGATTTTGGGGCCAACGTCCTGACTTTC
TRBV9,.,TRBJ2-1,TRBD1,18,CASSVEGTPGQGPNEQFF,TGTGCCAGCAGCGTAGAAGGGACGCCGGGACAGGGACCCAATGAGCAGTTCTTC
TRBV10-2,.,TRBJ2-2,TRBD1,16,CASSEMGQGSGGELFF,TGCGCCAGCAGTGAAATGGGACAGGGGAGTGGCGGGGAGCTGTTTTTT
TRBV27,.,TRBJ1-5,.,13,CASSRAGGQPQHF,TGTGCCAGCAGTCGGGCTGGGGGACAGCCCCAGCATTTT
TRBV7-8,.,TRBJ2-7,.,14,CASSLGSGFHEQYF,TGTGCCAGCAGCTTAGGATCGGGCTTCCACGAGCAGTACTTC
TRBV27,.,TRBJ1-1,TRBD1,13,CASRWDRETEAFF,TGTGCCAGCAGGTGGGACAGGGAGACTGAAGCTTTCTTT